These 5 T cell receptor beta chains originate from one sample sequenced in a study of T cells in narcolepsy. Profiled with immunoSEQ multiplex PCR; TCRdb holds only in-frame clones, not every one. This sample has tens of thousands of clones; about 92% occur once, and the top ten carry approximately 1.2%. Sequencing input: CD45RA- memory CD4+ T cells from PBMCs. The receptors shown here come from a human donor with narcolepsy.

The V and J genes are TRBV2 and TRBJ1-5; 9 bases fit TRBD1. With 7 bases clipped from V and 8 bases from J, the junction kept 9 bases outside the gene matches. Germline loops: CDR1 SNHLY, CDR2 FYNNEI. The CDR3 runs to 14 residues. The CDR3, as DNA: TGTGCCAGCACCCGGGACAGGGAAGTGGAGCCCCAGCATTTT. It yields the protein CASTRDREVEPQHF.

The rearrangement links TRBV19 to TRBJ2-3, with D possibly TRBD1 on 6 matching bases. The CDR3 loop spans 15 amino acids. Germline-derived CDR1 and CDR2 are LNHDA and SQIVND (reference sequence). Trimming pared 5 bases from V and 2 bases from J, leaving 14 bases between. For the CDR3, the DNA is TGTGCCAGTAGTCTTCAACGACAGGTCACAGATACGCAGTATTTT. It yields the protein CASSLQRQVTDTQYF.

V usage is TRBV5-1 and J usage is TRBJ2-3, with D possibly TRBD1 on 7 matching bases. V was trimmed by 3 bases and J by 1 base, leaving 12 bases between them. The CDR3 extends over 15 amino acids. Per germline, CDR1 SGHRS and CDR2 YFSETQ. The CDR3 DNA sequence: TGCGCCAGCAGCTGGGGCGGGACAGGCACAGATACGCAGTATTTT. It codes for CASSWGGTGTDTQYF.

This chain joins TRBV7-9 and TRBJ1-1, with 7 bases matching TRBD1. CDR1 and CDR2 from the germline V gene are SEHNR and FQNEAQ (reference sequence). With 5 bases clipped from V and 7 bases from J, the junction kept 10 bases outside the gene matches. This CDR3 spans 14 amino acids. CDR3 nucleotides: TGTGCCAGCAGCCCAACAGGGGCCACTGGTGAAGCTTTCTTT. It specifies CASSPTGATGEAFF.

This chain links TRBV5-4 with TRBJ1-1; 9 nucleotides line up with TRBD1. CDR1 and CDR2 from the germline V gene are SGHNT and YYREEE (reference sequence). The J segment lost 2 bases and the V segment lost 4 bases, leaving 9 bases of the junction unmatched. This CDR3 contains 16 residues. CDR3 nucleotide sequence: TGTGCCAGCAGCCCAGGGGGGACAGGGATTAACACTGAAGCTTTCTTT. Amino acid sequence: CASSPGGTGINTEAFF. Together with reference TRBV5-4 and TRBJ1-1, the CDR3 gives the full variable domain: ETGVTQSPTHLIKTRGQQVTLRCSSQSGHNTVSWYQQALGQGPQFIFQYYREEENGRGNFPPRFSGLQFPNYSSELNVNALELDDSALYLCASSPGGTGINTEAFFGQGTRLTVV.